Below, one TCR beta chain is given with its context. This clone's antigen is unknown. No base quality information exists; no much larger clone differs at one position. This entry is derived from a study of PD-1 blockade in classical Hodgkin lymphoma (dated by TCRdb to 2020 to 2021). Study-level background: Nivolumab dosing was 3 mg/kg intravenously every 2 weeks, continuing until either disease progression or unacceptable toxicity. To define a peripheral blood immune signature of response to PD-1 blockade in classical Hodgkin lymphoma, the study combined TCR beta sequencing with CyTOF. Overall study results and their limits: CD4+ but not CD8+ TCR diversity rose significantly by C4D1 (p=0.0027 vs p=0.16), most apparent in complete responders (p=0.02). Diversity was lower in patients who began nivolumab less than 1 year after ASCT, so these patients were left out of later analyses to avoid confounding by immune reconstitution. Baseline TCR diversity was reported to be lower in newly diagnosed patients than in healthy donors and to be lower still in relapsed/refractory patients. Baseline diversity similar to that of newly diagnosed patients was observed in trial patients achieving complete response, whereas significantly lower diversity was observed in partial responders and progressors. The study was limited to a single clinical trial cohort, and causes of repertoire differences, possibly disease activity or prior therapy, remained undefined.

The CDR3 numbers 15 residues from cysteine through phenylalanine. The CDR3 DNA has 45 bases and is translated from base 1. V trim: 6 bases; J trim: 5 bases; unmatched bases: 12. CDR1 and CDR2 are drawn from the germline V gene: MNHEY, SVGAGI. The Qiagen DNeasy kit was used to extract genomic DNA both from unsorted PBMCs and from the negatively selected CD4+ and CD8+ fractions. TCR beta CDR3 regions were subjected to amplification by immunoSEQ multiplex PCR with primers that anneal to V and J segments. A synthetic immune receptor repertoire was used to minimize amplification bias, and any residual bias was removed computationally once sequencing was done. The original pipeline was this. Custom Python scripts were used to quantify repertoire diversity as the Shannon entropy index. Unsorted, CD4+ and CD8+ repertoires were analyzed separately, except for combined analyses in which CD4+ and CD8+ sequences were merged in silico. Clonal expansion was defined as at least a 2-fold frequency increase after treatment relative to C1D1, with a pseudocount of 0.5 for undetected baseline clones. Clones with 0 or 1 copy at C1D1 were defined as singleton clones, while clones with 2 or more copies were defined as non-singleton clones. By matching protein sequences in sorted samples from the same patient, clones expanded in unsorted samples were annotated as CD4+, CD8+ or unknown. Wilcoxon tests on paired samples were used to test changes in diversity from C1D1 to C4D1. TCRdb's version of the immuneACCESS table is confined to in-frame rearrangements and falls short of the full clone set. An unresolved V gene accounts for under half of the shortfall where checked; the remainder is of unknown origin. Clonal size and the V and J genes are those of that table, whereas D and trimming came from the DNA. The sample table holds roughly 17,000 clones, of which roughly 85% were seen once. The ten largest account for 13% of the sample.

Per the publication, the time point label means: cycle 4 day 1 (C4D1), after six to seven weeks of nivolumab. Every trial patient had relapsed after autologous stem cell transplantation, and cohorts A, B and C differed in prior brentuximab vedotin exposure. The trial cohort was composed of about 60 patients with relapsed/refractory classical Hodgkin lymphoma, for whom complete response, partial response or progressive disease was recorded as best overall response. In the multi-cohort phase II CheckMate 205 trial, trial patients received single-agent nivolumab. Best overall response was determined by an independent review committee according to the 2007 International Working Group response criteria. PBMCs from the trial were collected at three points: immediately before nivolumab initiation (C1D1), and during therapy at cycle 2 day 1 and cycle 4 day 1. Peripheral blood was collected in 8 mL Vacutainer Cell Preparation Tubes, from which PBMCs were isolated by centrifugation and then cryopreserved.

The sequence came from a human donor with classical Hodgkin lymphoma. This specimen consisted of peripheral blood mononuclear cells (PBMCs), obtained before the fourth cycle of nivolumab. This chain is built from TRBV6-5 and TRBJ1-2, and 7 junctional nucleotides match TRBD1. Here the CDR3 is given as CASRSDTGAGYGYTF. The DNA is as follows: TGTGCCAGCAGATCAGACACAGGGGCAGGGTATGGCTACACCTTC.